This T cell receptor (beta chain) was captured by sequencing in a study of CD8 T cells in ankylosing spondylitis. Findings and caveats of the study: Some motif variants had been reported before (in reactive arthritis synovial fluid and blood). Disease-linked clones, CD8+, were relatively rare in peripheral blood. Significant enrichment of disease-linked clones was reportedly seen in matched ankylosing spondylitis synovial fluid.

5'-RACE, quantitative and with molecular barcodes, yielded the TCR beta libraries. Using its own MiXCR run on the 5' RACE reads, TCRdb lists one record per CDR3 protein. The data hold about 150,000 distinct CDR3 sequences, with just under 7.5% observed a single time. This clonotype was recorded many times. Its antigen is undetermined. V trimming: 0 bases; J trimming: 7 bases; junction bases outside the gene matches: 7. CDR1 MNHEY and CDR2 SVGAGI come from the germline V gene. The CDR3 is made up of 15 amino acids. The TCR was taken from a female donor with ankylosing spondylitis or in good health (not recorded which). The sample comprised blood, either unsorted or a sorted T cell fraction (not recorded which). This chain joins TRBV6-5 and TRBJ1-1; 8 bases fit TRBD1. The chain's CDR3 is CASSYSTGVIDEAFF. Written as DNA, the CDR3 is TGTGCCAGCAGTTACTCGACAGGGGTCATCGATGAAGCTTTCTTT.